This T cell receptor (beta chain) was profiled in a study of Ad26.COV2.S vaccination and SARS-CoV-2 variants. Study-level information: Donor participated within the Ad26.COV2.S arm of the COV1001 trial.

This clone showed up just once. Sequencing used immunoSEQ multiplex PCR; TCRdb keeps in-frame clones, though not all of them. The sample consists of around 450,000 clones, roughly nine tenths of them appearing once. Noted treatment: around 19 received Ad26.COV2.S at low or high dose, single or two shots; 5 received placebo; per-sample allocation not given. Samples came from day 63 after the first vaccine or placebo injection. Germline V gene data show CDR1 as KGHSH and CDR2 as LQKENI. V lost 0 bases to trimming and J lost 7 bases, with 12 bases between them. The CDR3 is made up of 15 amino acids. The origin of this receptor is a person between 18 and 60 years old who received the Ad26.COV2.S COVID-19 vaccine or a placebo. The chain recombines TRBV18 with TRBJ1-4, with unresolved D. The input for sequencing was peripheral blood, taken in a trial of Ad26.COV2.S vaccine versus placebo. CDR3 in DNA: TGTGCCAGCTCACCACCCGGGCTTTTGGGTGAAAAACTGTTTTTT. Protein: CASSPPGLLGEKLFF. The full variable domain, completed using reference TRBV18 and TRBJ1-4, is NAGVMQNPRHLVRRRGQEARLRCSPMKGHSHVYWYRQLPEEGLKFMVYLQKENIIDESGMPKERFSAEFPKEGPSILRIQQVVRGDSAAYFCASSPPGLLGEKLFFGSGTQLSVL.